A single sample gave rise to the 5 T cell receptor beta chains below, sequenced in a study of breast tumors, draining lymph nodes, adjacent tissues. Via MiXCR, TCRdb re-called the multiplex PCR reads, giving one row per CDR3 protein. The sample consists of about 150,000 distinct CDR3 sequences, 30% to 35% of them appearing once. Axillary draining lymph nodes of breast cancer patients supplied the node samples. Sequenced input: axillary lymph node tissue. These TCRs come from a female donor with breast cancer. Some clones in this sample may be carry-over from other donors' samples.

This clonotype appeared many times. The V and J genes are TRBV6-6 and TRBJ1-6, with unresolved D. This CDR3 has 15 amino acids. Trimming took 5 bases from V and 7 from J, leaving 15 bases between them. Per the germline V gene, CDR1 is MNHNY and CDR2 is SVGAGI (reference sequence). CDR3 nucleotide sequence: TGTGCCAGCAGTCACCTTCAGTTGGAGAATTCACCCCTCCACTTT. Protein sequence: CASSHLQLENSPLHF.

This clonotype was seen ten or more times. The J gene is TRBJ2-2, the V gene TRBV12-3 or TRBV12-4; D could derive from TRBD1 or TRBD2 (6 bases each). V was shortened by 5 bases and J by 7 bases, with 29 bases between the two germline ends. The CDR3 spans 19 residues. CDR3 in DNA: TGTGCCAGCAGTCTGCCAATTGGTAGTAGTGGGGGGCACGACGGGGAGCTGTTTTTT. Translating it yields CASSLPIGSSGGHDGELFF.

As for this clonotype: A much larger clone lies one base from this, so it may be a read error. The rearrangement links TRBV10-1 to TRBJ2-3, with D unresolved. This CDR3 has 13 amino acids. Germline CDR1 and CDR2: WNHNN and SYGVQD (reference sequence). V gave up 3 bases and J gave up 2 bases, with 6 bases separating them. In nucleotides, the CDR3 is TGCGCCAGCAGTGAAGAGGACACAGATACGCAGTATTTT. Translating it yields CASSEEDTDTQYF.

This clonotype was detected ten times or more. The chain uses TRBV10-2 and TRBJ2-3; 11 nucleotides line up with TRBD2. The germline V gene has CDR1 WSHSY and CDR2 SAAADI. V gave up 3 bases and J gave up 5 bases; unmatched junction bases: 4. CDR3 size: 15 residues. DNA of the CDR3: TGCGCCAGCAGTGAAGTAGCGGGGGGGCGAGATACGCAGTATTTT. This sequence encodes CASSEVAGGRDTQYF.

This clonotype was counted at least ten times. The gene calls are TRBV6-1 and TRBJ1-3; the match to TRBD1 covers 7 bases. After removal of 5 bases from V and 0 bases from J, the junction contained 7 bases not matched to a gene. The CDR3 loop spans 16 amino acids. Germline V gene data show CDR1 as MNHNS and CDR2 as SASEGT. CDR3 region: CASSPRTGSSGNTIYF. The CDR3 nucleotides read TGTGCCAGCAGTCCTCGGACAGGTAGCTCTGGAAACACCATATATTTT.